This T cell receptor beta chain is drawn from a study of a mutant IDH1 vaccine in newly diagnosed glioma. Study summary: Patients under treatment included about 60% males and 37.5% females and had a mean age of approximately 44 years. Beforehand, treatment had been radiotherapy, temozolomide, or both; the majority received both. Study-level points and caveats: It was approximately 92% of patients that developed vaccine-induced immune responses.

The CDR3 is 16 residues long. Losses at the gene ends were 0 bases for V and 2 bases for J; bases not matched to a gene: 6. Germline CDR1 SEHNR, CDR2 FQNEAQ (reference sequence). Points on this clone: No antigen is known for it.

Method: immunoSEQ multiplex PCR; TCRdb's copy keeps in-frame clones and lacks some. Of under 65,000 clones listed, 65% to 85% are singletons. The sample's time point: baseline, week 1 (first vaccination visit). Described treatment: pre-vaccination baseline after standard-of-care therapy. The clonotype originates from a man between 18 and 35 years old with glioma. The gene calls are TRBV7-9 and TRBJ1-2, with 7 nucleotides matching TRBD1. The sequencing here drew on PBMCs, taken from a glioma patient treated with radiotherapy, temozolomide or both. This chain's CDR3 is CASSLAQGQLNYGYTF. CDR3 DNA: TGTGCCAGCAGCTTAGCTCAGGGACAGCTAAACTATGGCTACACCTTC. The full variable domain, its missing parts supplied by reference TRBV7-9 and TRBJ1-2, is DTGVSQNPRHKITKRGQNVTFRCDPISEHNRLYWYRQTLGQGPEFLTYFQNEAQLEKSRLLSDRFSAERPKGSFSTLEIQRTEQGDSAMYLCASSLAQGQLNYGYTFGSGTRLTVV.